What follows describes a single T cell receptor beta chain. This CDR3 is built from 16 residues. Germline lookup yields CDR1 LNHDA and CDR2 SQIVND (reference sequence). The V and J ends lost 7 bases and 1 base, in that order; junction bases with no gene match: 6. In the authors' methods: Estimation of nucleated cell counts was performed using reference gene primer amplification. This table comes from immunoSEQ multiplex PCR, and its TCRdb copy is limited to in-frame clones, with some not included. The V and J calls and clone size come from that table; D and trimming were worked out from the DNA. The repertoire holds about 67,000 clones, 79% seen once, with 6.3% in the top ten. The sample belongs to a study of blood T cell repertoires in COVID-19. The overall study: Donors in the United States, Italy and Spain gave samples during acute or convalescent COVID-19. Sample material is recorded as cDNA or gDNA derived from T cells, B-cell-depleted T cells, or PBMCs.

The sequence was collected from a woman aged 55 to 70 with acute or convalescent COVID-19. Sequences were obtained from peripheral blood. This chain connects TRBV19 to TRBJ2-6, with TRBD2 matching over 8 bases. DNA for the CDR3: TGTGCCAGTAATCGCGGGGGGCAGTCTGGGGCCAACGTCCTGACTTTC. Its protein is CASNRGGQSGANVLTF.